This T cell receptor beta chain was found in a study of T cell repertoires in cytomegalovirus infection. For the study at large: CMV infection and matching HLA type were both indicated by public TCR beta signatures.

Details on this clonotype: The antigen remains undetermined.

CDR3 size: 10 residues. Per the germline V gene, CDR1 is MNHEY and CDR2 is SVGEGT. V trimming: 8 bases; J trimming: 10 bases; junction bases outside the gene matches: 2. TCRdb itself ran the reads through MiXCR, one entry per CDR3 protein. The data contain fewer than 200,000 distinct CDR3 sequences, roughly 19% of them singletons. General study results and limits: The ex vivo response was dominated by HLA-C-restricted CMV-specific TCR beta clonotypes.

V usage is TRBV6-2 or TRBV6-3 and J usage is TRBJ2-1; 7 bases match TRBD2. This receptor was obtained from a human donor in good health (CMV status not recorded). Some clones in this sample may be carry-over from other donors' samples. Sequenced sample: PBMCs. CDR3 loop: CASGRAEQFF. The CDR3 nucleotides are TGTGCCAGCGGGAGGGCGGAGCAGTTCTTC.